This T cell receptor (beta chain) was profiled in a study of T cells in Graves' hyperthyroidism and ophthalmopathy. RNA transcripts gave rise to amplified TCR beta CDR3 regions. Using the HTBI primer set, a first-round RT-PCR was run on the TCR CDR3. In TCRdb, the multiplex PCR reads were re-called with MiXCR into one record per CDR3 protein. This table has some 570,000 distinct CDR3 sequences, more than 15% appearing once. The CDR3 contains 12 residues. CDR1 is GTSNPN and CDR2 is SVGIG in the germline V gene (reference sequence). Trimming removed 0 bases at V and 5 bases at J, with 7 bases between. This clonotype was observed many times.

Sequenced material: blood. The clonotype originates from a woman between 18 and 29 years old with Graves' ophthalmopathy. The chain recombines TRBV30 with TRBJ1-2; D remains ambiguous. CDR3 region: CAWSVGPYGYTF. For the CDR3, the DNA is TGTGCCTGGAGTGTAGGGCCTTATGGCTACACCTTC.